The sequence of this T cell receptor (beta chain) was determined in a study of OX40 agonist ivuxolimab in advanced cancers. Study results and limitations: Both CD4+ and CD8+ T cell populations in blood had undergone clonal expansion by week 6 at 0.1 to 3.0 mg/kg. Expansion of clones was among the lowest in partial responders at 0.1-3.0 mg/kg.

The assay was immunoSEQ multiplex PCR, and TCRdb's table has in-frame clones only and misses some. The table has about 70,000 clones, approximately 85% seen once. Concerning this clone: What it binds is unknown.

The receptor was derived from an adult with an advanced solid tumor such as melanoma, head and neck, liver or kidney cancer. Specimen: CD4+ or CD8+ T cells sorted from blood, collected in a trial of the OX40 agonist ivuxolimab.

The CDR3 spells CASREREVPGTQYF. The CDR3 nucleotides are TGCGCCAGCAGAGAGCGGGAGGTTCCCGGAACGCAGTATTTT. The chain employs TRBV10-2 and TRBJ2-3; TRBD2 aligns across 9 bases. The germline V gene encodes CDR1 WSHSY and CDR2 SAAADI. The ends lost 6 bases at V and 9 bases at J; junction bases unmatched: 10. The CDR3 is made up of 14 amino acids.